Listed below are T cell receptor beta chains from one sample, sequenced in a study of T cells after yellow fever vaccination. TCRdb reanalysed the 5' RACE reads using MiXCR and keeps one entry per CDR3 protein. The sample lists 170,000 or so distinct CDR3 sequences, approximately 6% occurring once. The specimen comprised CD4+ T cells sorted from PBMCs, sampled on the day of the first yellow fever vaccination. The receptor set was obtained from a man aged 18 to 35 who received the YFV17D yellow fever vaccine. Each CDR3 is given with its conserved first and last residue. The D gene is left open where the match is weak. The size field is filled for only some rows; it gives once, few, many or a size class.

v_gene,j_gene,len,d_gene,abundance,CDR3aa,CDR3nt
TRBV5-1,TRBJ1-5,15,NA,NA,CASSLTGNSNQPQHF,TGCGCCAGCAGCTTGACAGGGAATAGCAATCAGCCCCAGCATTTT
TRBV3-1,TRBJ1-6,14,NA,NA,CASSPGPYNSPLHF,TGTGCCAGCAGCCCCGGACCGTATAATTCACCCCTCCACTTT
TRBV5-1,TRBJ2-5,13,NA,medium-sized,CASSLEGQETQYF,TGTGCCAGCAGCTTAGAGGGCCAAGAGACCCAGTACTTC
TRBV6-2/TRBV6-3,TRBJ1-5,18,NA,NA,CASSLRVSGTYSNQPQHF,TGTGCCAGCAGTTTACGCGTGTCAGGAACTTATAGCAATCAGCCCCAGCATTTT
TRBV7-2,TRBJ1-6,16,NA,many,CASPLWAKAGNSPLHF,TGTGCCAGCCCCCTTTGGGCCAAGGCCGGTAATTCACCCCTCCACTTT
TRBV13,TRBJ2-3,16,TRBD2,many,CASSSRTSGGAYTQYF,TGTGCCAGCAGCTCCCGTACTAGCGGGGGGGCCTATACGCAGTATTTT
TRBV4-3,TRBJ2-3,14,NA,few,CASSQADHTDTQYF,TGCGCCAGCAGCCAAGCTGACCACACAGATACGCAGTATTTT
TRBV10-3,TRBJ1-1,14,NA,NA,CAISERRTNTEAFF,TGTGCCATCAGTGAACGACGGACGAACACTGAAGCTTTCTTT
TRBV20-1,TRBJ1-6,16,NA,few,CSARDRGSSYNSPLHF,TGCAGTGCTAGAGATAGGGGGAGCTCCTATAATTCACCCCTCCACTTT
TRBV7-2,TRBJ2-1,16,TRBD2,NA,CASSTLAGSSYNEQFF,TGTGCCAGCAGCACGTTAGCGGGGAGCTCCTACAATGAGCAGTTCTTC
TRBV5-1,TRBJ1-6,14,TRBD1,NA,CASRDPGQASPLHF,TGCGCCAGCAGGGACCCGGGACAGGCTTCACCCCTCCACTTT
TRBV5-1,TRBJ2-6,15,TRBD1,NA,CPSSLEWTGMGVLTF,TGCCCCAGCAGCTTGGAATGGACAGGAATGGGCGTCCTGACTTTC
TRBV7-2,TRBJ2-3,16,NA,few,CASSSFGAWGGNTQYF,TGTGCCAGCAGCTCATTTGGCGCCTGGGGCGGGAATACGCAGTATTTT
TRBV10-3,TRBJ1-2,14,TRBD1,many,CAISTQTGTYGYTF,TGTGCCATCAGTACTCAGACAGGGACCTATGGCTACACCTTC
TRBV5-1,TRBJ2-2,14,NA,many,CASSLEGGTGELFF,TGCGCCAGCAGCTTGGAAGGGGGCACCGGGGAGCTGTTTTTT
TRBV7-6,TRBJ1-6,15,NA,NA,CASSLEGAYNSPLHF,TGTGCCAGCAGCTTAGAGGGGGCCTATAATTCACCCCTCCACTTT
TRBV11-2,TRBJ2-1,15,TRBD1,many,CASGYRGLYGNEQFF,TGTGCCAGCGGCTACAGGGGGCTTTATGGCAATGAGCAGTTCTTC
TRBV4-3,TRBJ2-2,15,TRBD2,many,CASSLLAGGPGELFF,TGCGCCAGCAGCCTGCTAGCGGGGGGGCCCGGGGAGCTGTTTTTT
TRBV20-1,TRBJ1-1,13,NA,many,CSARDWRGWEAFF,TGCAGTGCTAGAGATTGGCGGGGATGGGAAGCTTTCTTT
TRBV3-1,TRBJ2-1,14,NA,many,CASSPDGHYNEQFF,TGTGCCAGCAGCCCGGATGGACATTACAATGAGCAGTTCTTC
TRBV7-2,TRBJ2-3,16,NA,NA,CASSGKVHLDSDTQYF,TGTGCCAGCAGCGGCAAGGTACATCTCGACTCAGATACGCAGTATTTT
TRBV7-3,TRBJ2-1,16,TRBD2,many,CASSRNPGLAENEQFF,TGTGCCAGCAGTCGAAATCCGGGACTAGCGGAGAATGAGCAGTTCTTC
TRBV18,TRBJ2-7,14,NA,NA,CASSPPRGWDEQYF,TGTGCCAGCTCCCCCCCCAGGGGCTGGGACGAGCAGTACTTC
TRBV7-9,TRBJ1-6,15,NA,few,CASSLAGTVGSPLHF,TGTGCCAGCAGCTTAGCGGGGACGGTGGGATCACCCCTCCACTTT
TRBV9,TRBJ2-5,15,TRBD1,few,CASSRETGDYETQYF,TGTGCCAGCAGCAGAGAGACAGGGGATTATGAGACCCAGTACTTC
TRBV5-6,TRBJ1-4,13,NA,few,CASSAFRNEKLFF,TGTGCCAGCAGCGCCTTCAGAAATGAAAAACTGTTTTTT
TRBV20-1,TRBJ1-4,16,TRBD1,NA,CSARDRRTGFFEKLFF,TGCAGTGCTAGAGACAGAAGGACAGGGTTTTTTGAAAAACTGTTTTTT
TRBV2,TRBJ2-6,15,NA,NA,CASTRLTSGANVLTF,TGTGCCAGCACTAGACTGACCTCTGGGGCCAACGTCCTGACTTTC
TRBV20-1,TRBJ2-3,14,NA,many,CSANRGGGTDTQYF,TGCAGTGCTAACAGGGGGGGAGGCACAGATACGCAGTATTTT
TRBV6-7,TRBJ2-2,13,TRBD2,many,CAKLAGFTGELFF,TGTGCCAAACTAGCGGGGTTCACCGGGGAGCTGTTTTTT
TRBV4-1,TRBJ1-6,15,TRBD1,many,CASSQVDRGASPLHF,TGCGCCAGCAGCCAGGTGGACAGGGGCGCTTCACCCCTCCACTTT
TRBV5-1,TRBJ2-1,21,TRBD2,few,CASSLTRGRWVTSGVYNEQFF,TGCGCCAGCAGCTTGACCCGGGGGAGATGGGTGACTAGCGGGGTCTACAATGAGCAGTTCTTC
TRBV12-3/TRBV12-4,TRBJ2-7,14,TRBD1,many,CASSRQGGSYEQYF,TGTGCCAGCAGCCGACAGGGGGGCTCCTACGAGCAGTACTTC
TRBV7-6,TRBJ1-3,14,NA,few,CASYPGGSGNTIYF,TGTGCCAGCTACCCGGGGGGATCTGGAAACACCATATATTTT
TRBV30,TRBJ2-3,15,TRBD2,many,CAWINRQRDTDTQYF,TGTGCCTGGATCAATCGTCAGCGGGACACAGATACGCAGTATTTT
TRBV12-3/TRBV12-4,TRBJ2-3,14,NA,many,CASSLRGSPDTQYF,TGTGCCAGCAGTTTGCGGGGAAGTCCAGATACGCAGTATTTT
TRBV9,TRBJ1-1,16,TRBD1,NA,CASSGRLGQGNTEAFF,TGTGCCAGCAGCGGGCGGTTGGGACAGGGTAACACTGAAGCTTTCTTT
TRBV19,TRBJ2-1,14,TRBD2,few,CASTPGLVNNEQFF,TGTGCCAGTACCCCGGGACTAGTTAACAATGAGCAGTTCTTC
TRBV11-2,TRBJ1-2,15,TRBD1,NA,CASSLVGTGGWGYTF,TGTGCCAGCAGCTTAGTCGGGACAGGGGGCTGGGGCTACACCTTC
TRBV5-1,TRBJ2-7,20,NA,NA,CASSRSRSLSRQGKFYEQYF,TGCGCCAGCAGCCGTAGCCGTAGCCTCTCAAGGCAGGGGAAATTTTACGAGCAGTACTTC